These 30 T cell receptor beta chains came from one sample sequenced in a study of control samples from healthy donors and cancer patients. Measured with immunoSEQ multiplex PCR; TCRdb has only the in-frame clones, and not every one. The table shows about 180,000 clones, with around 90% occurring only once. Source material: blood. All receptors derive from a young man in good health.

The genes are TRBV6-4 and TRBJ2-1, with D perhaps being TRBD1 or TRBD2 (5 bases each). Trimming removed 6 bases from V and 4 bases from J, with 19 bases in between. The CDR3 is 16 amino acids. Germline CDR1 reads MRHNA; CDR2 reads SNTAGT. The CDR3 DNA is TGTGCCAGCAGCAACATGGCCGGGGCCCCATACAATGAGCAGTTCTTC. Its translation: CASSNMAGAPYNEQFF.

The gene calls are TRBV30 and TRBJ1-5; no firm D call. The CDR3 extends over 12 amino acids. The germline V and J ends were trimmed by 3 bases and 3 bases, with 6 bases remaining between them. Germline V gene data show CDR1 as GTSNPN and CDR2 as SVGIG (reference sequence). The CDR3: CAWSTPNQPQHF. In DNA form, the CDR3 reads TGTGCCTGGAGCACACCCAATCAGCCCCAGCATTTT.

J is TRBJ2-7 and V is TRBV28; 8 positions agree with TRBD1. Losses at the gene ends were 1 base for V and 3 bases for J; bases not matched to a gene: 8. Germline CDR1 and CDR2: MDHEN and SYDVKM. The CDR3 runs 16 residues. In DNA, the CDR3 is TGTGCCAGCAGTTTATTAATTGGACAGGGCTTCTACGAGCAGTACTTC. This encodes CASSLLIGQGFYEQYF.

This rearrangement joins TRBV5-5 to TRBJ1-1; no clear D gene. Trimming stripped 3 bases from V and 0 bases from J, with 12 bases between. The CDR3 is 15 residues long. CDR1 and CDR2 from the germline V gene are SGHKS and YYEKEE (reference sequence). The CDR3 spells CASSSIPTMNTEAFF. The CDR3 DNA follows: TGTGCCAGCAGCTCGATACCCACAATGAACACTGAAGCTTTCTTT.

This chain links TRBV9 with TRBJ2-1, with TRBD1 as a possible D gene (5 bases). The V end lost 3 bases, the J end lost 0 bases, and 10 bases lay between the germline ends. The germline V gene has CDR1 SGDLS and CDR2 YYNGEE. This CDR3 is built from 15 residues. CDR3 loop: CASSAQGLSYNEQFF. In DNA form, the CDR3 reads TGTGCCAGCAGCGCTCAGGGTCTCTCCTACAATGAGCAGTTCTTC.

The table lists this clone with a count of one. V and J are TRBV5-1 and TRBJ2-2; the D is unclear. This CDR3 region has 16 residues. Deletions cut 0 bases from V and 1 base from J, with 10 bases between. Germline CDR1 SGHRS, CDR2 YFSETQ. This CDR3 reads CASSLALPENTGELFF. CDR3 nucleotide sequence: TGCGCCAGCAGCTTGGCTTTACCGGAGAACACCGGGGAGCTGTTTTTT. Variable domain in full (rest from reference TRBV5-1 and TRBJ2-2): KAGVTQTPRYLIKTRGQQVTLSCSPISGHRSVSWYQQTPGQGLQFLFEYFSETQRNKGNFPGRFSGRQFSNSRSEMNVSTLELGDSALYLCASSLALPENTGELFFGEGSRLTVL.

The chain carries TRBV28 and TRBJ1-5; D gene ambiguous. Germline CDR1 is MDHEN and CDR2 is SYDVKM. The ends were cut back, 5 bases at V and 0 bases at J, with 11 bases in the middle. This CDR3 spans 15 amino acids. For the CDR3, the DNA is TGTGCCAGCAGTGCCCAGGCTTATAGCAATCAGCCCCAGCATTTT. Its translation: CASSAQAYSNQPQHF.

V usage is TRBV7-2 and J usage is TRBJ2-3, with a weak D call TRBD2 (5 bases). CDR3 length: 14 residues. Germline lookup yields CDR1 SGHTA and CDR2 FQGNSA. V lost 5 bases to trimming and J lost 4 bases, with 13 bases between them. CDR3 sequence (DNA): TGTGCCAGCAGCCCGGGTCTAGCATCAGATACGCAGTATTTT. Translated, it gives CASSPGLASDTQYF.

The chain joins TRBV7-9 to TRBJ2-5, with 9 bases matching TRBD2. V was clipped by 8 bases and J by 1 base; unmatched bases: 17. The CDR3 sequence is 18 residues long. Germline lookup yields CDR1 SEHNR and CDR2 FQNEAQ (reference sequence). CDR3 coding DNA: TGTGCCAGCGGACCGGGGGCGGCTAGCGGGGTCACCCAAGAGACCCAGTACTTC. Its translation is CASGPGAASGVTQETQYF.

The J gene is TRBJ2-2, the V gene TRBV6-5; D is ambiguous. V was pared by 7 bases and J by 5 bases, with 14 bases between. Germline assignment: CDR1 MNHEY and CDR2 SVGAGI. The CDR3 runs to 14 residues. This CDR3 is CASTSPLTTGELFF. CDR3 nucleotides: TGTGCCAGCACCTCACCCCTTACGACCGGGGAGCTGTTTTTT.

This chain uses TRBV6-2 or TRBV6-3 with TRBJ2-3, with D possibly matching TRBD2 (6 bases). This CDR3 contains 16 residues. Germline assignment: CDR1 MNHEY and CDR2 SVGEGT. V was pared by 4 bases and J by 0 bases, with 14 bases between. CDR3 bases: TGTGCCAGCAGTTTAGCTAGCGTCACGAGCACAGATACGCAGTATTTT. Protein product: CASSLASVTSTDTQYF.

This chain uses TRBV28 with TRBJ1-6, with D hard to call. The CDR3 loop spans 13 amino acids. Per the germline V gene, CDR1 is MDHEN and CDR2 is SYDVKM. V was shortened by 7 bases and J by 10 bases, with 14 bases between the two germline ends. CDR3 loop: CASTGGNLSPLHF. CDR3 coding DNA: TGTGCCAGCACGGGAGGAAATCTCTCACCCCTCCACTTT.

The chain combines TRBV4-3 with TRBJ2-2; no definite D call. Germline V gene data show CDR1 as LGHNA and CDR2 as YSLEER. V lost 0 bases and J 3 bases, leaving 11 bases between the germline ends. CDR3 length equals 16 residues. CDR3 in DNA: TGCGCCAGCAGCCAAGATGGAGCCCGGGACACCGGGGAGCTGTTTTTT. The encoded protein is CASSQDGARDTGELFF.

Comment on this clone: The same CDR3 can be traced to other DNA sequences in this sample. The chain couples TRBV5-1 to TRBJ1-6; TRBD1 aligns across 9 bases. CDR3 length: 14 amino acids. Per germline, CDR1 SGHRS and CDR2 YFSETQ. The ends lost 4 bases at V and 7 bases at J; junction bases unmatched: 3. CDR3 in amino acids: CASSPGTGNSPLHF. CDR3 coding DNA: TGCGCCAGCAGCCCCGGGACAGGGAATTCACCCCTCCACTTT.

The J gene is TRBJ1-3, the V gene TRBV28; D not certain. CDR1 and CDR2 (germline): MDHEN, SYDVKM. Trimming pared 8 bases from V and 8 bases from J, leaving 13 bases between. The CDR3 consists of 12 residues. The CDR3 DNA reads TGTGCCAGCTGGCCGGGAAAACACACCATATATTTT. Its translation is CASWPGKHTIYF.

The J gene is TRBJ2-6, the V gene TRBV3-1 (or the pseudogene TRBV3-2), with 7 bases aligning to TRBD1. This CDR3 contains 17 residues. Per the germline V gene, CDR1 is LGHDT and CDR2 is YNNKEL (reference sequence). Trimming cost V 2 bases and J 1 base; bases outside gene matches: 5. This CDR3 is CASSQSDRVSGANVLTF. CDR3 in DNA: TGTGCCAGCAGCCAATCAGACAGGGTATCTGGGGCCAACGTCCTGACTTTC.

The rearrangement uses TRBV6-5 and TRBJ1-1, with D perhaps TRBD1 (5 bases). Trimming left V 7 bases short and J 5 bases short, with 11 bases between. Germline-derived CDR1 and CDR2 are MNHEY and SVGAGI. The CDR3 consists of 12 residues. The CDR3, as DNA: TGTGCCAGCATCCCCCGACAGACTGAAGCTTTCTTT. This encodes CASIPRQTEAFF.

Of note for this clone: The sample holds other DNA sequences that translate to the same CDR3. The chain joins TRBV5-1 to TRBJ1-2; 7 bases agree with TRBD1. The CDR3 sequence is 15 residues long. Trimming took 0 bases from V and 2 from J; bases not matched to a gene: 4. Germline V gene lookup returns CDR1 SGHRS and CDR2 YFSETQ. The CDR3 DNA reads TGCGCCAGCAGCTTGGGAGGAGGGGGCAACTATGGCTACACCTTC. Amino acid sequence: CASSLGGGGNYGYTF. The full variable domain, with the rest looked up from reference TRBV5-1 and TRBJ1-2, is KAGVTQTPRYLIKTRGQQVTLSCSPISGHRSVSWYQQTPGQGLQFLFEYFSETQRNKGNFPGRFSGRQFSNSRSEMNVSTLELGDSALYLCASSLGGGGNYGYTFGSGTRLTVV.

The chain has TRBV6-1 and TRBJ1-6, with 8 bases that match TRBD1. The trim removed 3 bases at V and 9 bases at J, leaving 13 bases unmatched. The CDR3 covers 17 residues. Germline V CDR1 and CDR2: MNHNS, SASEGT. For the CDR3, the DNA is TGTGCCAGCAGTGAGGCCCGACAGGGGCCCGTGTTTTCACCCCTCCACTTT. Residues: CASSEARQGPVFSPLHF.

V usage is TRBV19 and J usage is TRBJ2-5; D not certain. There are 14 residues in the CDR3. Germline CDR1 LNHDA, CDR2 SQIVND (reference sequence). The V and J ends lost 3 bases and 2 bases respectively, with 10 bases between them. The CDR3 protein is CASSITTIQETQYF. DNA of the CDR3: TGTGCCAGTAGTATCACTACGATTCAAGAGACCCAGTACTTC.

The J gene is TRBJ1-4, the V gene TRBV9; a weak D match, TRBD1 (6 bases). The V end lost 3 bases, the J end lost 4 bases, and 16 bases lay between the germline ends. The V gene's germline CDR1 is SGDLS and CDR2 YYNGEE. There are 16 residues in the CDR3. The CDR3 coding sequence is TGTGCCAGCAGCGGCACTACCGGACAGCTTAATGAAAAACTGTTTTTT. Translation gives CASSGTTGQLNEKLFF.

V is TRBV5-4 and J is TRBJ2-4, with D maybe TRBD1 (5 bases). The CDR3 runs to 14 residues. CDR1 is SGHNT and CDR2 is YYREEE in the germline V gene (reference sequence). Trimming cost V 2 bases and J 0 bases, with 6 bases left between them. The CDR3 is CASSFQGAKNIQYF. CDR3 DNA sequence: TGTGCCAGCAGCTTCCAGGGAGCCAAAAACATTCAGTACTTC.

The chain employs TRBV18 and TRBJ2-7, with 9 bases matching TRBD1. Germline V CDR1 and CDR2: KGHSH, LQKENI. There are 16 residues in the CDR3. With 2 bases clipped from V and 5 bases from J, the junction kept 10 bases outside the gene matches. The CDR3 bases are TGTGCCAGCTCACCATTGGGGACCGGGACAGGGAACGAGCAGTACTTC. This sequence encodes CASSPLGTGTGNEQYF.

The V call is TRBV5-1, the J call TRBJ1-6; 8 bases map to TRBD1. J lost 10 bases, V lost 1 base, and 10 bases had no gene match. This CDR3 spans 16 amino acids. Germline-derived CDR1 and CDR2 are SGHRS and YFSETQ. The CDR3 nucleotides are TGCGCCAGCAGCTTGACTGATCAGGGGGCAGGATCACCCCTCCACTTT. Translating gives CASSLTDQGAGSPLHF.

For this clone: Without the conserved terminal phenylalanine or tryptophan, this CDR3 likely stems from a read error. The J gene is TRBJ1-5, the V gene TRBV28, with D perhaps matching TRBD1 (6 bases). The CDR3 has 14 amino acids. V gave up 3 bases and J gave up 7 bases, with 13 bases separating them. Germline CDR1 reads MDHEN; CDR2 reads SYDVKM. The CDR3 spells CASSLRGWYQPQHS. CDR3 nucleotide sequence: TGTGCCAGCAGTTTGAGGGGGTGGTACCAGCCCCAGCATTCT.

The sample holds one count of this clone. In DNA, the CDR3 is TGTGCCAGCAGCGTACAAGGGAATGGCTACACCTTC. Encoded protein: CASSVQGNGYTF. This chain joins TRBV9 and TRBJ1-2, with D uncertain. Per germline, CDR1 SGDLS and CDR2 YYNGEE. With 1 base removed from V and 6 bases from J, the gap between germline ends came to 7 bases. CDR3 length: 12 amino acids. Complete variable domain (other parts from reference TRBV9 and TRBJ1-2): DSGVTQTPKHLITATGQRVTLRCSPRSGDLSVYWYQQSLDQGLQFLIQYYNGEERAKGNILERFSAQQFPDLHSELNLSSLELGDSALYFCASSVQGNGYTFGSGTRLTVV.

The V and J genes are TRBV10-2 and TRBJ2-7, with 10 bases identical to TRBD2. The germline gives CDR1 WSHSY, CDR2 SAAADI. J gave up 3 bases and V 5 bases, and 1 base lay outside the gene matches. The CDR3 consists of 13 residues. The CDR3 region has the DNA TGCGCCAGCAGTAGGACTAGCGGCTACGAGCAGTACTTC. Protein sequence: CASSRTSGYEQYF.

The chain employs TRBV2 and TRBJ2-2, with D perhaps assigned TRBD1 or TRBD2 (6 bases each). Trimming cost V 7 bases and J 5 bases, with 14 bases left between them. The CDR3 extends over 14 amino acids. Germline V gives CDR1 SNHLY, CDR2 FYNNEI. CDR3 in DNA: TGTGCCAGCAAGTTTGGGGGGCAGACCGGGGAGCTGTTTTTT. It yields the protein CASKFGGQTGELFF.

J is TRBJ1-1 and V is TRBV19; tentatively, D is TRBD1 (5 bases). V was shortened by 4 bases and J by 5 bases, with 20 bases between the two germline ends. The CDR3 extends over 16 amino acids. Germline CDR1 is LNHDA and CDR2 is SQIVND (reference sequence). The CDR3 reads CASSRGRDQGKTEAFF. CDR3 bases: TGTGCCAGTAGTAGGGGCCGGGACCAAGGAAAGACTGAAGCTTTCTTT.

The chain joins TRBV20-1 to TRBJ2-7; no clear D. CDR3 size: 11 residues. Trimming left V 6 bases short and J 7 bases short, with 13 bases between. CDR1 DFQATT and CDR2 SNEGSKA come from the germline V gene (reference sequence). The CDR3, as DNA: TGCAGTGCCCAAACGTCCGTGGAGCAGTACTTC. Protein sequence: CSAQTSVEQYF.